This T cell receptor beta chain emerged from a study of molecular identifiers for immune sequencing clone quantification (dated by TCRdb to 2017 to 2018). In the study overall: In a replicate experiment, RNA from around 20,000 or 100,000 naive CD8 T cells was split into five aliquots, four of which were sequenced. CD8 T cells were used in a methods study to benchmark molecular-identifier clustering-based TCR repertoire sequencing (MIDCIRS) and TCR RNA copy counting. Results and caveats for the whole study, not just this receptor: When barcode sub-clustering was not used, chimeric consensus sequences inflated TCR diversity, with chimeras reaching as high as 47%. In CMV-specific effector cells, clones with more than 20 RNA copies accounted for over 97% of molecules, whereas in naive cells such clones accounted for under 1%. Modeling indicated approximately 3 TCR RNA copies recovered per cell, compared with roughly 10 by digital PCR, which implies a capture efficiency of around 30%. The sizes of highly expanded clones could end up underestimated when identical TCR molecules share a barcode. Spiked-in Jurkat TCR RNA (roughly 10 copies' worth), which is not part of the donor repertoire, was contained in the naive libraries. Even against a background of around 950,000 naive CD8 T cells, spiked-in Jurkat TCR RNA amounting to a single cell's worth was reported to be detectable.

Libraries were built with PCR. The sequencing machine was a NextSeq 500. Bulk TCR libraries were prepared as previously described, using TCR primers listed in Table S5. The Qiagen AllPrep DNA/RNA kit was used to purify total RNA. Before analysis, reads from multiple sequencing runs of one library were combined. The published analysis was carried out like this. Reads were retained only if an exact TCR constant sequence was present, and the retained reads were trimmed to 150 nt and grouped according to their 12-nt molecular barcodes. Reads in each barcode group were sub-clustered using a 15% Levenshtein threshold, and a quality-weighted consensus sequence was built for each RNA molecule. Non-functional sequences were removed, as were lower-count sequences one edit away from another. On the basis of fitting two negative binomial distributions, barcode sub-clusters with fewer than 20% of the maximum read count were discarded. Through fastp at Q25 and MiXCR, TCRdb rebuilt clones from the public reads, retaining in-frame beta chains. Each entry is one CDR3 protein sequence, shown with its most common DNA and genes. What appears here as the V and J calls and clone size reflects TCRdb's work, not the paper's. For this sample there are approximately 320,000 distinct CDR3 sequences; roughly a quarter appear just once. Clones ranked in the top ten supply 0.74% of the sample.

V gives up 3 bases and J gives up 2 bases, and the segment between their germline ends measures 8 bases. CDR1 and CDR2, looked up from the germline V gene, are SGHRS and YFSETQ. The CDR3 contains 13 residues, cysteine and phenylalanine counted. Only the CDR3 portion is preserved as DNA: 39 bases, with reading frame beginning at the first base. Naive CD8 T cell libraries were made from about 20,000 to 1,000,000 sorted cells using 10%, 30% or 50% of purified RNA. Naive CD8 T cells were FACS-sorted as CD8+CD4-CCR7+CD45RA+ on a BD FACSAria II into RLT Plus buffer. To test detection sensitivity, Jurkat RNA equivalent to more than 8 TCR copies was spiked into samples of about 18,000-1,000,000 naive CD8 T cells. CD8 T cells were enriched with RosetteSep CD8+ T Cell Enrichment Cocktail and Ficoll-Paque, followed by ACK red cell lysis. Concerning this clonotype itself: Its recognized antigen is unknown. No base qualities exist here, and no much larger clone lies one base off it.

The chain is made from TRBV5-1 and TRBJ2-5, with the D segment identity uncertain. What was sequenced was naive CD8+ T cells from blood, with Jurkat cell RNA spiked in. The cell subset or site tag for this specimen amounts to: FACS-sorted CD8+CD4-CCR7+CD45RA+ naive T cells. The receptor was derived from a human donor in good health. Some libraries in this study had Jurkat cell RNA spiked in. CDR3 loop: CASSYVRQETQYF. The DNA reads TGCGCCAGCAGCTACGTGAGACAAGAGACCCAGTACTTC.